Presented here are 23 T cell receptor beta chains from one specimen sequenced in a study of radiotherapy plus CTLA-4 blockade in lung cancer. Sequenced by immunoSEQ multiplex PCR; TCRdb stores in-frame clones only, minus some. The sample holds some 92,000 clones, 80% to 85% seen once. The input for sequencing was peripheral blood, taken from a patient treated with radiotherapy plus ipilimumab. Every receptor here comes from a human donor with non-small cell lung cancer who had a partial response to radiotherapy plus ipilimumab.

The sample holds one count of this clone. The chain couples TRBV7-9 to TRBJ2-3, with D maybe TRBD2 (5 bases). The CDR3 loop spans 12 amino acids. The germline gives CDR1 SEHNR, CDR2 FQNEAQ (reference sequence). The V and J ends lost 6 bases and 4 bases respectively, with 8 bases between them. Here the CDR3 DNA reads TGTGCCAGCAGAGTTAGCGCAGATACGCAGTATTTT. Its translation is CASRVSADTQYF.

Worth noting for this clone: One end of the junction is discordant with germline, which a read error may explain. The rearrangement uses TRBV2 and TRBJ2-7; possible D gene TRBD1, 5 bases. In germline, CDR1 is SNHLY, CDR2 FYNNEI. The CDR3 loop spans 14 amino acids. The chain's CDR3 is CASREDIGASEQYF. The DNA of the CDR3 is TGTGCCAGCAGGGAAGATATTGGGGCCTCCGAGCAGTACTTC.

The V and J genes are TRBV30 and TRBJ1-5, with D maybe TRBD1 (6 bases). The germline V gene encodes CDR1 GTSNPN and CDR2 SVGIG (reference sequence). V lost 3 bases to trimming and J lost 2 bases, with 17 bases between them. CDR3 length equals 16 residues. The CDR3 bases are TGTGCCTGGAGGAGCGGGGGCGGTTATGGCAATCAGCCCCAGCATTTT. Translated, it gives CAWRSGGGYGNQPQHF.

In the case of this clone: The sample carries other DNA sequences with the same CDR3. The chain links TRBV7-6 to TRBJ1-5; D remains ambiguous. Trimming removed 5 bases at V and 2 bases at J, with 13 bases between. The germline V gene encodes CDR1 SGHVS and CDR2 FNYEAQ. CDR3 length: 15 residues. CDR3 in DNA: TGTGCCAGCAGCGCGCAAGACAATGGCAATCAGCCCCAGCATTTT. Protein sequence: CASSAQDNGNQPQHF.

This chain links TRBV11-3 with TRBJ1-1; D remains unclear. CDR3 length: 13 residues. With 5 bases removed from V and 4 bases from J, the gap between germline ends came to 11 bases. In germline, CDR1 is SGHNT, CDR2 YENEEA. The CDR3 DNA reads TGTGCCAGCAGCCGAAGTAGGAGCACTGAAGCTTTCTTT. Its translation: CASSRSRSTEAFF.

This clone was seen just once. The CDR3 sequence: CASSEGLLIYNEQFF. The CDR3 DNA follows: TGTGCCAGCAGTGAAGGACTACTTATCTACAATGAGCAGTTCTTC. This chain joins TRBV6-1 and TRBJ2-1; TRBD2 is a possible D gene (5 bases). Germline V CDR1 and CDR2: MNHNS, SASEGT. The germline V and J ends were trimmed by 1 base and 3 bases, with 10 bases remaining between them. This CDR3 spans 15 amino acids.

The rearrangement links TRBV18 to TRBJ1-1, with a weak D call TRBD1 (5 bases). The V gene lost 6 bases and the J gene lost 6 bases, with 20 bases spanning the gap. The CDR3 is 15 amino acids. Per the germline V gene, CDR1 is KGHSH and CDR2 is LQKENI. The CDR3 sequence: CASSGVPQGGSEAFF. The CDR3 DNA follows: TGTGCCAGCTCCGGGGTACCCCAGGGAGGTTCTGAAGCTTTCTTT.

The rearrangement joins TRBV4-1 to TRBJ2-7, with D unresolved. Germline lookup yields CDR1 MGHRA and CDR2 YSYEKL. Trimming stripped 0 bases from V and 6 bases from J, with 9 bases between. The CDR3 is made up of 13 amino acids. The CDR3 DNA sequence: TGCGCCAGCAGCCAAGACGAGAGTCGCGAGCAGTACTTC. Amino acids: CASSQDESREQYF.

The V call is TRBV28, the J call TRBJ2-3, with no clear D. This CDR3 region has 13 residues. From germline, CDR1 is MDHEN and CDR2 SYDVKM. V was trimmed by 3 bases and J by 6 bases, leaving 10 bases between them. The CDR3 sequence is CASSLPDSDTQYF. DNA for the CDR3: TGTGCCAGCAGTTTGCCAGATTCTGATACGCAGTATTTT.

To note about this clone: At one end, the junction sequence differs from germline, possibly due to a read error. V is TRBV6-5 and J is TRBJ1-1; D not resolved. There are 12 residues in the CDR3. Germline lookup yields CDR1 MNHEY and CDR2 SVGAGI. The CDR3 DNA sequence: TGTGCCACCAGTTTCGGGAACACTGAAGCTTTCTTT. Translating gives CATSFGNTEAFF.

This chain links TRBV5-1 with TRBJ1-1; TRBD1 aligns across 9 bases. Germline CDR1 and CDR2: SGHRS and YFSETQ. This CDR3 is 14 amino acids long. Trimming at V came to 6 bases and at J to 5 bases, leaving 8 bases not matched to a gene. CDR3 region: CASTFTGGATEAFF. CDR3 nucleotides: TGCGCCAGCACCTTCACAGGGGGCGCGACTGAAGCTTTCTTT. The full variable domain, with the rest looked up from reference TRBV5-1 and TRBJ1-1, is KAGVTQTPRYLIKTRGQQVTLSCSPISGHRSVSWYQQTPGQGLQFLFEYFSETQRNKGNFPGRFSGRQFSNSRSEMNVSTLELGDSALYLCASTFTGGATEAFFGQGTRLTVV.

This chain links TRBV10-1 with TRBJ2-2; no firm D call. This CDR3 contains 14 residues. Germline CDR1 WNHNN, CDR2 SYGVQD (reference sequence). Trimming cost V 6 bases and J 1 base, with 9 bases left between them. CDR3 bases: TGCGCCAGCAGAAAACAAATGAACACCGGGGAGCTGTTTTTT. Its translation is CASRKQMNTGELFF.

This clone was seen only a few times. The V and J genes are TRBV4-2 and TRBJ2-2, with TRBD2 matching 8 bases. Germline V lookup: CDR1 LGHNA, CDR2 YNFKEQ. The CDR3 is 16 amino acids. V was pared by 3 bases and J by 1 base, with 4 bases of the junction left unmatched. The CDR3, as DNA: TGTGCCAGCAGCCAGATACTAGCGGAGAACACCGGGGAGCTGTTTTTT. This translates into CASSQILAENTGELFF.

This clone is categorized as medium-sized (0.01 to 0.1%). The V gene is TRBV27, the J gene TRBJ1-5; D is uncertain. Per germline, CDR1 MNHEY and CDR2 SMNVEV (reference sequence). The V end lost 5 bases, the J end lost 7 bases, and 9 bases lay between the germline ends. This CDR3 has 12 residues. CDR3 protein: CASSVGGQPQHF. The DNA for the CDR3 is TGTGCCAGCAGTGTCGGAGGCCAGCCCCAGCATTTT.

The V and J genes are TRBV10-3 and TRBJ2-7; no clear D gene. This CDR3 is 12 amino acids long. CDR1 and CDR2 (germline): ENHRY, SYGVKD. V dropped 6 bases and J dropped 5 bases, with 11 bases sitting between them. Written as DNA, the CDR3 is TGTGCCATCAGCCCCTATGGAGACGAGCAGTACTTC. This gives the protein CAISPYGDEQYF.

This chain uses TRBV19 with TRBJ2-3; 7 bases are shared with TRBD1. The CDR3 has 13 amino acids. Germline CDR1 LNHDA, CDR2 SQIVND (reference sequence). The ends lost 8 bases at V and 2 bases at J; junction bases unmatched: 4. Here the CDR3 reads CASGTAPTDTQYF. CDR3 bases: TGTGCCAGTGGGACAGCCCCCACAGATACGCAGTATTTT.

This chain uses TRBV6-5 with TRBJ2-2; unclear D gene. The CDR3 contains 14 residues. Trimming removed 2 bases at V and 5 bases at J, with 9 bases between. Germline CDR1 and CDR2: MNHEY and SVGAGI. The DNA for the CDR3 is TGTGCCAGCAGTTACAATCGCGAGACCGGGGAGCTGTTTTTT. The encoded protein is CASSYNRETGELFF.

The rearrangement uses TRBV27 and TRBJ2-7; D is perhaps TRBD1 (5 bases). V was trimmed by 2 bases and J by 2 bases, leaving 16 bases between them. The CDR3 covers 16 residues. Germline CDR1 MNHEY, CDR2 SMNVEV (reference sequence). The CDR3, as DNA: TGTGCCAGCAGTTTAAAGGGGCAGGGATATACCTACGAGCAGTACTTC. This codes for CASSLKGQGYTYEQYF.

The rearrangement uses TRBV29-1 and TRBJ2-2, with 9 bases that match TRBD1. The ends lost 6 bases at V and 5 bases at J; junction bases unmatched: 7. Germline V gene lookup returns CDR1 SQVTM and CDR2 ANQGSEA. The CDR3 has 14 amino acids. CDR3 residues: CSVPEQGATGELFF. The CDR3 DNA reads as TGCAGCGTACCGGAACAGGGGGCGACCGGGGAGCTGTTTTTT.

V is TRBV2 and J is TRBJ2-6, with D tentatively TRBD1 (5 bases). CDR3 size: 16 residues. Looked up from germline, CDR1 is SNHLY and CDR2 is FYNNEI. V was cut by 2 bases and J by 0 bases, with 8 bases left in between. The CDR3 protein is CASSEQGNSGANVLTF. The CDR3 DNA is TGTGCCAGCAGTGAACAGGGCAACTCTGGGGCCAACGTCCTGACTTTC.

The chain employs TRBV11-2 and TRBJ2-7, with TRBD2 as a possible D gene (6 bases). This CDR3 is 15 amino acids long. Trimming took 5 bases from V and 3 from J, leaving 17 bases between them. CDR1 is SGHAT and CDR2 is FQNNGV in the germline V gene. The CDR3 nucleotides are TGTGCCAGCAGCCGCGGAGGGCCCAGCTTCTACGAGCAGTACTTC. It encodes CASSRGGPSFYEQYF.

The J gene is TRBJ1-5, the V gene TRBV9; D may be TRBD1 (5 bases). V was trimmed by 0 bases and J by 2 bases, leaving 9 bases between them. Germline V gene data show CDR1 as SGDLS and CDR2 as YYNGEE. The CDR3 runs to 15 residues. CDR3 nucleotide sequence: TGTGCCAGCAGCGTAGAAGGGGTTGGCAATCAGCCCCAGCATTTT. It encodes CASSVEGVGNQPQHF.

The chain is built from TRBV4-1 and TRBJ2-1; TRBD2 agrees at 11 bases. After removal of 0 bases from V and 7 bases from J, the junction contained 5 bases not matched to a gene. Germline V gene sequence: CDR1 MGHRA, CDR2 YSYEKL. The CDR3 runs 16 residues. This CDR3 reads CASSQDSGRALNEQFF. The CDR3, as DNA: TGCGCCAGCAGCCAAGATAGCGGGAGGGCCCTGAATGAGCAGTTCTTC.